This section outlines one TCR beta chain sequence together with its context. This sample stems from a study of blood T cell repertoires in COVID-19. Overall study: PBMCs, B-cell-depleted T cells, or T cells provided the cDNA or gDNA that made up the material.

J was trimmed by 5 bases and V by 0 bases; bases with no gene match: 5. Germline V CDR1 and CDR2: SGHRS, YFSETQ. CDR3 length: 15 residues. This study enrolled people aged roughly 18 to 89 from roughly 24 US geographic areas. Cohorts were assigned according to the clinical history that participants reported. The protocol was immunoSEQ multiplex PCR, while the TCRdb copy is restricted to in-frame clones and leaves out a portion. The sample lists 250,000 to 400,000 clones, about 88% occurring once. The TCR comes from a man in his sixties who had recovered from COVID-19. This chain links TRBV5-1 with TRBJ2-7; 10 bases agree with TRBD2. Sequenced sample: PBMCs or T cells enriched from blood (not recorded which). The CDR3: CASSLAAGGPNEQYF. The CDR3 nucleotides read TGCGCCAGCAGCTTGGCAGCGGGGGGGCCGAACGAGCAGTACTTC.